These 13 T cell receptor beta chains originate from one sample sequenced in a study of blood T cells in healthy people across ages. The authors ran a second PCR of 7 to 11 cycles using a sample-barcoded 5' primer and a J-beta primer mix. TCRdb reprocessed the 5' RACE reads with MiXCR, giving one entry per CDR3 protein. The sample yields a few hundred thousand distinct CDR3 sequences, roughly a quarter seen once. The same sample was also used in a study of T cells of mothers and their children.

Material for sequencing was blood. All receptors derive from a boy aged 2 to 10 in good health.

This clonotype was found a few times. This chain joins TRBV10-3 and TRBJ1-6; D unclear. V gave up 7 bases and J gave up 7 bases, with 8 bases separating them. This CDR3 spans 12 amino acids. The germline V gene has CDR1 ENHRY and CDR2 SYGVKD. The CDR3 region has the DNA TGTGCCATCAACACTGAAAATTCACCCCTCCACTTT. This gives the protein CAINTENSPLHF.

This rearrangement joins TRBV5-5 to TRBJ2-5, with a weak D call TRBD1 (5 bases). The J call may be faulty, since TRBJ2-1 better matches the DNA end. CDR3 length equals 16 residues. Germline-derived CDR1 and CDR2 are SGHKS and YYEKEE (reference sequence). The DNA of the CDR3 is TGTGCCAGCAGCTTGAGGGGTACAGTGGGGTTGAGAGAGCAGTTCTTC. Protein: CASSLRGTVGLREQFF.

J is TRBJ2-1 and V is TRBV10-3; D possibly uses TRBD1 or TRBD2 (6 bases each). CDR1 is ENHRY, CDR2 SYGVKD, per germline. V shed 6 bases and J shed 6 bases, with 21 bases lying between them. The CDR3 contains 16 residues. The CDR3 region has the DNA TGTGCCATCAGGGGGGGCCTCCTTTATCGTGTCAATGAGCAGTTCTTC. Encoded protein: CAIRGGLLYRVNEQFF.

A remark on this clonotype: One end of the junction fails to match germline, which may point to a read error. The chain joins TRBV18 to TRBJ2-1, with 10 bases fitting TRBD2. The CDR3 has 12 amino acids. Germline V gives CDR1 KGHSH, CDR2 LQKENI. This CDR3 reads CLTSGPLNEQFF. The CDR3 DNA reads as TGCCTGACTAGCGGGCCCCTCAATGAGCAGTTCTTC.

This chain links TRBV30 with TRBJ1-3, with D unresolved. With 5 bases removed from V and 0 bases from J, the gap between germline ends came to 14 bases. The CDR3 consists of 15 residues. Germline-derived CDR1 and CDR2 are GTSNPN and SVGIG (reference sequence). CDR3 DNA sequence: TGTGCCTGGGGCGTTGGACGGAGCTCTGGAAACACCATATATTTT. Translated: CAWGVGRSSGNTIYF.

The sample holds a few counts of this clonotype. The chain employs TRBV5-6 and TRBJ1-1; D may be TRBD1 (5 bases). The CDR3 totals 15 residues. The V and J ends lost 1 base and 0 bases respectively, with 10 bases between them. The germline V gene has CDR1 SGHDT and CDR2 YYEEEE. CDR3 sequence (DNA): TGTGCCAGCAGCTTGCCCGACAGTTTGAACACTGAAGCTTTCTTT. Protein sequence: CASSLPDSLNTEAFF.

V gene TRBV9 combines with J gene TRBJ2-3; no clear D. Germline CDR1 reads SGDLS; CDR2 reads YYNGEE. Deletions cut 0 bases from V and 0 bases from J, with 8 bases between. This CDR3 has 15 residues. For the CDR3, the DNA is TGTGCCAGCAGCGTAGACTCGGAAAGCACAGATACGCAGTATTTT. Its translation is CASSVDSESTDTQYF.

Regarding this clonotype: Germline and junction disagree at one end, which may indicate a read error. V usage is TRBV7-2 and J usage is TRBJ1-1, with D unresolved. The germline V gene encodes CDR1 SGHTA and CDR2 FQGNSA. The CDR3 has 14 residues. Here the CDR3 reads CVSSLRSHTAEAFF. The DNA for the CDR3 is TGTGTCAGCAGTCTAAGGTCCCACACGGCTGAAGCTTTCTTT.

V usage is TRBV6-2 or TRBV6-3 and J usage is TRBJ1-5, with a weak D call TRBD1 (6 bases). The V and J ends lost 0 bases and 4 bases respectively, with 16 bases between them. The CDR3 is 17 residues long. The germline V gene has CDR1 MNHEY and CDR2 SVGEGT. The CDR3 region has the DNA TGTGCCAGCAGTTACTCGGCAAAAAAACAGGGAAATCAGCCCCAGCATTTT. This encodes CASSYSAKKQGNQPQHF.

The chain carries TRBV21-1 and TRBJ2-2. TRBV21-1 counts as a pseudogene. CDR3 length: 16 amino acids. This CDR3 is CASSADWSIDTGELFF. As DNA, the CDR3 is TGTGCCAGCAGCGCCGACTGGAGTATCGACACCGGGGAGCTGTTTTTT.

This clonotype came up once. V is TRBV9 and J is TRBJ1-4; TRBD1 matches 9 bases. The J segment lost 7 bases and the V segment lost 4 bases, leaving 8 bases of the junction unmatched. Germline V lookup: CDR1 SGDLS, CDR2 YYNGEE. The CDR3 consists of 15 residues. The CDR3 reads CASSPGNRGREKLFF. The CDR3 region has the DNA TGTGCCAGCAGCCCCGGGAACAGGGGGCGTGAAAAACTGTTTTTT.

The chain carries TRBV15 and TRBJ1-2; 10 positions agree with TRBD1. V lost 5 bases, J lost 8 bases, and 5 bases stayed unmatched. The V gene's germline CDR1 is LNHNV and CDR2 YYDKDF (reference sequence). The CDR3 is made up of 13 amino acids. The DNA for the CDR3 is TGTGCCACCAGCCACGGGACAGGGGACGGCTACACCTTC. Encoded protein: CATSHGTGDGYTF. Full variable domain (remainder filled in from reference TRBV15 and TRBJ1-2): DAMVIQNPRYQVTQFGKPVTLSCSQTLNHNVMYWYQQKSSQAPKLLFHYYDKDFNNEADTPDNFQSRRPNTSFCFLDIRSPGLGDTAMYLCATSHGTGDGYTFGSGTRLTVV.

The rearrangement links TRBV3-1 to TRBJ1-2; TRBD1 agrees at 9 bases. Losses at the gene ends were 4 bases for V and 8 bases for J; bases not matched to a gene: 14. The CDR3 is made up of 16 amino acids. Germline V lookup: CDR1 LGHDT, CDR2 YNNKEL (reference sequence). CDR3 sequence: CASSRETGTGIRGYTF. CDR3 in DNA: TGTGCCAGCAGCCGAGAAACGGGGACAGGGATAAGAGGCTACACCTTC.